Listed below are T cell receptor beta chains from one sample, sequenced in a study of prognosis after radiotherapy for stage I lung cancer. TCRdb re-called the multiplex PCR reads through MiXCR, storing one row per CDR3 protein. The sample yields over 50,000 distinct CDR3 sequences, 30% to 40% seen once. The specimen comprised PBMCs, sampled before or after stereotactic body radiation therapy (not recorded which). The receptors originated from a donor aged 50 or older with non-small cell lung cancer. Both conserved end residues are trimmed from each CDR3. Fields, in order: CDR3 protein, V gene, J gene.

ASTIAGVTAGELF	TRBV11-2	TRBJ2-2
ASASRTGEQY	TRBV6-1	TRBJ2-7
ASSTRGPRFSGANVLT	TRBV16	TRBJ2-6
ASSERQSNEKLF	TRBV9	TRBJ1-4
ASSLADQMDEQF	TRBV5-1	TRBJ2-1
ATSVGGGTDTQY	TRBV24-1	TRBJ2-3
ATPAPVSWDSGNTIY	TRBV11-3	TRBJ1-3
ASSKREGQVGQY	TRBV11-1	TRBJ2-3
ASTSIAGELF	TRBV19	TRBJ2-2
ASMTRGASAYNEQF	TRBV6-1	TRBJ2-1
ASSYDRGNIQY	TRBV5-1	TRBJ2-4
ASSESRGNTIY	TRBV2	TRBJ1-3
ASSPSGQGETQY	TRBV5-1	TRBJ2-5
ASSTTGGYEKLF	TRBV19	TRBJ1-4
ASSRLAHRF	TRBV7-2	TRBJ2-1
ASSLEQNYGYT	TRBV5-6	TRBJ1-2
STSTTGGSSYQQY	TRBV20-1	TRBJ2-7
ASSRTSPAASYGYT	TRBV5-5	TRBJ1-2
ASSLALNTEAF	TRBV7-8	TRBJ1-1
ASSFAGYDEQF	TRBV7-9	TRBJ2-1
ASTTLTGTGRRDEAF	TRBV19	TRBJ1-1
SAREYGTLANYGYT	TRBV20-1	TRBJ1-2
ASSLGTGGVGYT	TRBV7-2	TRBJ1-2
SAGFGGLNTEAF	TRBV20-1	TRBJ1-1
ASSFARDSYEQY	TRBV6-2/TRBV6-3	TRBJ2-7
AWIGAVNYGYT	TRBV30	TRBJ1-2
ASSEAYRGYGYT	TRBV6-1	TRBJ1-2
ASSARTGSRELF	TRBV7-2	TRBJ2-2
SAWTSGRSNNEQF	TRBV20-1	TRBJ2-1
ASSSNPLLAYEQY	TRBV7-2	TRBJ2-7
AIRGTSGMCETQY	TRBV2	TRBJ2-5
ASSFGREETQY	TRBV7-3	TRBJ2-5
ASSSQGDTGELF	TRBV5-1	TRBJ2-2
ASGDRQGTDTQY	TRBV5-1	TRBJ2-3
ASSFYGTEETQY	TRBV7-2	TRBJ2-5
ASKRGQGAEAF	TRBV6-1	TRBJ1-1
ASSACRSLYGYT	TRBV12-3/TRBV12-4	TRBJ1-2
ASRGGGISNEQY	TRBV6-1	TRBJ2-7
ASNLAGGIQNEQF	TRBV6-2/TRBV6-3	TRBJ2-1
ASSLDRGGRYYEQY	TRBV11-3	TRBJ2-7
ASSVAEGVPGHRADAGNTIY	TRBV9	TRBJ1-3
ATSDVSGDYNEQF	TRBV24-1	TRBJ2-1
ASSQGVWELS	TRBV3-1	TRBJ2-2
ASRRTGGYEQY	TRBV5-1	TRBJ2-7
ASSPPPEGWGYEQY	TRBV18	TRBJ2-7
ASKRTGMDEQY	TRBV19	TRBJ2-7
ASQVGDTEAF	TRBV5-6	TRBJ1-1
ASSWGAGRNYGYT	TRBV7-9	TRBJ1-2
ASSLCRLAGVDTQY	TRBV7-9	TRBJ2-3
ASRRGGSVETQY	TRBV10-3	TRBJ2-5
SARTSGFTDTQY	TRBV20-1	TRBJ2-3
AWSGGFYGYT	TRBV30	TRBJ1-2
AGRGGANTGELF	TRBV6-1	TRBJ2-2
ATSDAGTVNYNEQF	TRBV24-1	TRBJ2-1